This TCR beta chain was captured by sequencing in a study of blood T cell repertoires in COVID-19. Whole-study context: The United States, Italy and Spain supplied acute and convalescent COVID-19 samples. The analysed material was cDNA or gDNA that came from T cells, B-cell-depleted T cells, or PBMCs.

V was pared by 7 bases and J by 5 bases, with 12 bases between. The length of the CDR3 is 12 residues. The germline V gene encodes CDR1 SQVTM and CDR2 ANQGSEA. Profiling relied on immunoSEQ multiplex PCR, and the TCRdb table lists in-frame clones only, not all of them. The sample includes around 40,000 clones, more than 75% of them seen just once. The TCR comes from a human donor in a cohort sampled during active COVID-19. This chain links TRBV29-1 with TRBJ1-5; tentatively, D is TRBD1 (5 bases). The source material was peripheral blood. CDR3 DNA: TGCAGCGCCCGGGAGGGGCATCAGCCCCAGCATTTT. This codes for CSAREGHQPQHF.